This entry concerns a single T cell receptor (beta chain). Clones were sequenced by immunoSEQ multiplex PCR, and TCRdb holds only the in-frame ones, with some missing. Counted here are 210,000 or so clones, 70% to 90% occurring once; the ten biggest clones make up around 4.5%. The data are from a study of blood T cell repertoires in COVID-19. Overall study: In each case, the material was cDNA or gDNA derived from T cells, B-cell-depleted T cells, or PBMCs.

The V gene end was trimmed by 0 bases and the J gene end by 0 bases; junction bases not matched to a gene: 11. The germline CDR1 and CDR2 sequences are SGHAT and FQNNGV. The CDR3 is 19 amino acids. Membership in each cohort depended on participant-reported clinical history. The chain carries TRBV11-2 and TRBJ2-4; TRBD2 aligns across 7 bases. The source is a man aged 30 to 39 with acute COVID-19. The sequencing input was PBMCs or T cells enriched from blood (not recorded which). The DNA for the CDR3 is TGTGCCAGCAGCTTAGATTCGTCAGCGGGGCTTTTAGCCAAAAACATTCAGTACTTC. It is translated as CASSLDSSAGLLAKNIQYF.